The source of this TCR beta chain is a study of cytomegalovirus exposure and HLA in healthy donors. A multiplex PCR was run with 60 Vbeta primers and 13 Jbeta primers. Assay used: immunoSEQ multiplex PCR; TCRdb lists only in-frame clones, some missing. The sample consists of fewer than 130,000 clones, roughly 69% of them appearing once. The CDR3 spans 13 residues. Germline CDR1 and CDR2: MGHRA and YSYEKL. V shed 2 bases, J shed 3 bases, and the junction held 0 bases outside the gene matches. The material sequenced was PBMCs. V gene TRBV4-1 combines with J gene TRBJ1-2; 7 nucleotides align to TRBD1. The TCR comes from a man aged 25-45 years in good health and CMV-seropositive. The CDR3 bases are TGCGCCAGCAGCCAACAGGGGGACTATGGCTACACCTTC. It codes for CASSQQGDYGYTF.